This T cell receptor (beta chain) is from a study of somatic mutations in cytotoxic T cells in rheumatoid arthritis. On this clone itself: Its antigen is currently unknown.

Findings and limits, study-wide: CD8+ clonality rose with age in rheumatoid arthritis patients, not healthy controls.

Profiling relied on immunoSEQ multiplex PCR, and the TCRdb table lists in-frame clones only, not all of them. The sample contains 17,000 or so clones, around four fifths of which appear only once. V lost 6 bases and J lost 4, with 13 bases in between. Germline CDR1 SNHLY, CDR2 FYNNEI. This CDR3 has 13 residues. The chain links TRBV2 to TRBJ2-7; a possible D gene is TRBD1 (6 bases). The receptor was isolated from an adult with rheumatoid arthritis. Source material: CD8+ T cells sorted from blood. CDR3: CASREGHLYEQYF. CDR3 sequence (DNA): TGTGCCAGCAGAGAGGGACATCTATACGAGCAGTACTTC.